The rows below give T cell receptor beta chains drawn from one sample of a study of molecular identifiers for immune sequencing clone quantification. MiXCR, run by TCRdb on the PCR reads, gives a single entry per CDR3 protein. Among about half a million distinct CDR3 sequences listed, about 25% were seen once. Sequenced material: naive CD8+ T cells from blood, with Jurkat cell RNA spiked in. These receptors were obtained from a human donor in good health. Some libraries in this study had Jurkat cell RNA spiked in. CDR3s leave out the opening cysteine and the closing phenylalanine or tryptophan. Fields, in order: V gene, CDR3 protein.

TRBV9,ASSVDGRHQETQY
TRBV5-1,ASSWLAGDTDTQY
TRBV7-9,ASSAGFSTEAF
TRBV11-2,ASSLREVGSYNEQF
TRBV7-2,ASSLGDAGGPPYEQY
TRBV11-2,ASSRDTSVTGDEKLF
TRBV5-1,ASSLGDRLTGELF
TRBV7-9,ASSLTPLGTSGTDTQY
TRBV6-6,ASSYLQTYEQY
TRBV5-4,ASSLWGDTGELF
TRBV5-6,ANSLPPIYEQY
TRBV11-3,ASGSRLAGDNEQF
TRBV3-1,ASSQGAGAPINEQF
TRBV28,AIAQGTTGELF
TRBV4-1,ASSQTSGGGNEQF
TRBV19,ASSITGGAGHRNQPQH
TRBV7-9,ASRPPTNTDTQY